This T cell receptor beta chain was recorded in a study of regulatory T cells in long-lasting Graves disease. The TCR beta library used iRepertoire HTBI primers with Arm-PCR amplification of CDR3. One entry per CDR3 protein results from TCRdb running MiXCR on the multiplex PCR reads. The sample yields fewer than 400,000 distinct CDR3 sequences, roughly 18% seen once. The sample's time point: newly diagnosed GD, antithyroid drugs for less than 3 months. Making the TCR library involved RNA that had been extracted from PBMCs. This CDR3 has 14 residues. Germline loops: CDR1 SNHLY, CDR2 FYNNEI. V trimming: 7 bases; J trimming: 1 base; junction bases outside the gene matches: 3. The study, taken as a whole, reports: The study found lower TCR diversity in persistent Graves' patients than in newly diagnosed ones. The small sample size may have reduced accuracy. TRBV28, TRBJ1-2 and TRBJ2-5 emerged as the favored segments in persistent disease. New patients shared about 880 public clonotypes, fewer than the 2,500 to 3,500 shared by persistent patients.

Ten or more counts support this clonotype. What it binds is not known. The chain combines TRBV2 with TRBJ2-3; TRBD1 matches 9 bases. The receptor's source is a female donor with Graves disease. The starting material was peripheral blood mononuclear cells (PBMCs), obtained at new diagnosis, from a patient treated with antithyroid drugs. The CDR3 region is CASIRDRGTDTQYF. The CDR3 DNA sequence: TGTGCCAGCATTCGGGACAGGGGCACAGATACGCAGTATTTT. Based on the CDR3 plus reference TRBV2 and TRBJ2-3, the full variable domain is EPEVTQTPSHQVTQMGQEVILRCVPISNHLYFYWYRQILGQKVEFLVSFYNNEISEKSEIFDDQFSVERPDGSNFTLKIRSTKLEDSAMYFCASIRDRGTDTQYFGPGTRLTVL.